This TCR beta chain was observed in a study of response to subunit inactivated influenza vaccine. TCRdb itself ran the RT-PCR reads through MiXCR, one entry per CDR3 protein. The data hold 150,000 to 200,000 distinct CDR3 sequences, with approximately 12% observed a single time. This sample also belongs to another study, concerning T cells expressing NK-cell markers. That study adds: Synthesis of TCR beta cDNA relied on 5'RACE template switching carrying UMIs. Seven donors tested HCMV-seropositive and one tested seronegative among the eight sequenced. With an anti-gamma-delta TCR antibody, sorting in several experiments was kept to alpha-beta TCR T cells. Several donors' CD3+CD56-NKG2C+ cells were dominated by the same clonotypes.

This specimen consisted of CD8+ T cells sorted from PBMCs, obtained 12 days after vaccination. The source of this sequence is a man in his fifties or sixties who received an inactivated influenza vaccine.

The CDR3 DNA sequence: TGTGCCAGTGCCTGGACAGGGGGCTACGAGCAGTACTTC. Translating gives CASAWTGGYEQYF. The chain employs TRBV19 and TRBJ2-7, with 10 bases lining up with TRBD1. Germline V gene sequence: CDR1 LNHDA, CDR2 SQIVND (reference sequence). J was trimmed by 3 bases and V by 8 bases; bases with no gene match: 4. The CDR3 is 13 residues long.